The rows below give T cell receptor beta chains drawn from one sample of a study of blood T cell repertoires in COVID-19. This table comes from immunoSEQ multiplex PCR, and its TCRdb copy is limited to in-frame clones, with some not included. The data contain fewer than 65,000 clones, about 86% of them singletons. Sequencing input: peripheral blood. The receptors were sampled from a man in his sixties with acute or convalescent COVID-19. CDR3s include the opening cysteine and the closing phenylalanine or tryptophan. D genes are given only for firm matches. Size tells how often a clone was seen (once, few, many) or the class of an expanded clone, and some rows leave it out.

d_gene	v_gene	j_gene	len	abundance	CDR3nt	CDR3aa
NA	TRBV18	TRBJ2-3	16	NA	TGTGCCAGCTCACCAATACGTAGCGGAAGCACAGATACGCAGTATTTT	CASSPIRSGSTDTQYF
TRBD1	TRBV7-8	TRBJ1-5	14	NA	TGTGCCAGCAGCCCAGGACAGGGCAATCAGCCCCAGCATTTT	CASSPGQGNQPQHF
NA	TRBV10-1	TRBJ2-2	14	NA	TGCGCCAGCAGGGGTAGCGGGAACACCGGGGAGCTGTTTTTT	CASRGSGNTGELFF
NA	TRBV19	TRBJ2-3	14	NA	TGTGCCAGCTGGGCAGGCCCAGGTACAGATACGCAGTATTTT	CASWAGPGTDTQYF
NA	TRBV28	TRBJ1-5	15	NA	TGTGCCAGCAGTCCTACCCAGGGTGGCAATCAGCCCCAGCATTTT	CASSPTQGGNQPQHF
TRBD2	TRBV11-3	TRBJ2-3	16	NA	TGTGCCAGCAGTTTACTAGCGGGGGGTGGAGCAGATACGCAGTATTTT	CASSLLAGGGADTQYF
NA	TRBV21-1	TRBJ1-3	13	NA	TGTGCCAGCAGACAGGGCTCTGGAAACACCATATATTTT	CASRQGSGNTIYF
TRBD2	TRBV6-2/TRBV6-3	TRBJ2-2	17	NA	TGTGCCAGCAGTTCTGGCGGGGGATCTCCGAGGACCGGGGAGCTGTTTTTT	CASSSGGGSPRTGELFF
TRBD1	TRBV5-1	TRBJ1-3	15	NA	TGCGCCAGCAGCTCGGACAGGTCGACCGGAAACACCATATATTTT	CASSSDRSTGNTIYF
TRBD1	TRBV6-5	TRBJ1-6	15	NA	TGTGCCAGCAGTAGAAAGACAGGGGTCGGTTCACCCCTCCACTTT	CASSRKTGVGSPLHF
NA	TRBV7-2	TRBJ1-5	16	NA	TGTGCCAGCAGCTTGGGACCTCTCCGGGGAGGCCAGCCCCAGCATTTT	CASSLGPLRGGQPQHF
TRBD2	TRBV7-6	TRBJ2-1	16	NA	TGTGCCAGCAGCTTAGTAGGACTAGCGGGGGCCGATGAGCAGTTCTTC	CASSLVGLAGADEQFF
TRBD2	TRBV28	TRBJ2-1	17	NA	TGTGCCAGCAGTTACCCTCTAGCGGGAGGAGGTTCCGATGAGCAGTTCTTC	CASSYPLAGGGSDEQFF
TRBD2	TRBV13	TRBJ2-2	16	NA	TGTGCCAGCAGCCTCTTTGGGGGGGAGAACACCGGGGAGCTGTTTTTT	CASSLFGGENTGELFF
NA	TRBV6-2/TRBV6-3	TRBJ1-5	17	once	TGTGCCAGCAGTTATACGGGGGAGGGGGAAAAAAATCAGCCCCAGCATTTT	CASSYTGEGEKNQPQHF
NA	TRBV2	TRBJ1-1	13	NA	TGTGCCAGCAGTGAAGACGGGAACACTGAAGCTTTCTTT	CASSEDGNTEAFF
NA	TRBV7-9	TRBJ1-4	15	once	TGTGCCAGCAGCTTAGATGGAGGGGTTAATGAAAAACTGTTTTTT	CASSLDGGVNEKLFF
NA	TRBV11-2	TRBJ1-5	13	NA	TGTGCCAGCAGCTATACCACGGGACAGCCCCAGCATTTT	CASSYTTGQPQHF
NA	TRBV9	TRBJ2-3	15	NA	TGTGCCAGCAGCGCCCATAGCGGATTCACAGATACGCAGTATTTT	CASSAHSGFTDTQYF
TRBD1	TRBV10-3	TRBJ1-6	15	NA	TGTGCCATCGGGGGAGGACAGGGGGATAATTCACCCCTCCACTTT	CAIGGGQGDNSPLHF
TRBD1	TRBV29-1	TRBJ1-5	18	NA	TGCAGCGTTGAAGATGCGGCAGGGGGCCGTCCTAGCAATCAGCCCCAGCATTTT	CSVEDAAGGRPSNQPQHF
NA	TRBV4-1	TRBJ2-7	13	NA	TGCGCCAGCAGCCAAGGTGAGACCTACGAGCAGTACTTC	CASSQGETYEQYF
TRBD1	TRBV11-2	TRBJ2-7	15	NA	TGTGCCAGCAGCGTAACTGACAGGGGGACCTACGAGCAGTACTTC	CASSVTDRGTYEQYF
NA	TRBV28	TRBJ2-3	17	NA	TGTGCCAGCAGTTTACTGTCGGTCGGGAGCAGGGCAGATACGCAGTATTTT	CASSLLSVGSRADTQYF
NA	TRBV12-3/TRBV12-4	TRBJ2-5	11	NA	TGTGCCAGCAGTCGTCCGGGGTCCCTAAACTTC	CASSRPGSLNF
TRBD1	TRBV14	TRBJ1-2	15	NA	TGTGCCAGCAGCCGATGGACAGGATCTAACTATGGCTACACCTTC	CASSRWTGSNYGYTF
TRBD1	TRBV28	TRBJ2-5	15	NA	TGTGCCAGCAGTTTATTAAAGGGGGCTGGAGAGACCCAGTACTTC	CASSLLKGAGETQYF
TRBD1	TRBV28	TRBJ1-1	13	once	TGTGCCATCGATGACAGGGGGAACACTGAAGCTTTCTTT	CAIDDRGNTEAFF
TRBD1	TRBV27	TRBJ2-5	14	NA	TGTGCCAGCAGGGGGACAGGGTATCGGGAGACCCAGTACTTC	CASRGTGYRETQYF
TRBD1	TRBV5-4	TRBJ1-2	14	few	TGTGCCAGCAGGAGCCAGCAGGGGGCGCGTGGCTACACCTTC	CASRSQQGARGYTF
TRBD1	TRBV11-2	TRBJ2-7	14	NA	TGTGCCAGCAGCTCTCCGGGACAGGGGGGTAAGCAGTACTTC	CASSSPGQGGKQYF
NA	TRBV28	TRBJ1-2	14	NA	TGTGCCAGCAGTTTGGCTGGGGGGGCCTTAGGCTACACCTTC	CASSLAGGALGYTF
TRBD2	TRBV27	TRBJ2-4	17	NA	TGTGCCAGCAGTACATTTGGTAGCGGGCGAGCCAAAAACATTCAGTACTTC	CASSTFGSGRAKNIQYF
NA	TRBV28	TRBJ2-7	12	once	TGTGCCTCCAACCGGGGAACCTACGAGCAGTACTTC	CASNRGTYEQYF
NA	TRBV5-1	TRBJ1-2	14	NA	TGCGCCAGCAGCCCACTTCTTGAGGGCTATGGCTACACCTTC	CASSPLLEGYGYTF
NA	TRBV9	TRBJ1-4	17	NA	TGTGCCAGCAGCGTAGGAGCAAGGGCCGGGGGTAATGAAAAACTGTTTTTT	CASSVGARAGGNEKLFF
TRBD1	TRBV5-1	TRBJ2-7	15	NA	TGCGCCAGCAGCCCCCCGGGACAGGGGCCCGTATGGCAGTACTTC	CASSPPGQGPVWQYF
NA	TRBV10-3	TRBJ1-6	16	NA	TGTGCCATCAGTGATGTCAGGGGTGGGAATAATTCACCCCTCCACTTT	CAISDVRGGNNSPLHF
TRBD2	TRBV3-1/TRBV3-2	TRBJ2-3	17	NA	TGTGCCAGCAGCCAAGATAGGTATAGCGGGAGCCCGGATACGCAGTATTTT	CASSQDRYSGSPDTQYF
NA	TRBV5-4	TRBJ1-1	16	NA	TGTGCCAGCAGCTTGTTTCCGCGCAGGGGAGACACTGAAGCTTTCTTT	CASSLFPRRGDTEAFF
TRBD2	TRBV11-3	TRBJ2-3	17	NA	TGTGCCAGCAGCTTAGGAGGGACTAGCGGGAGGGCTGATACGCAGTATTTT	CASSLGGTSGRADTQYF
TRBD2	TRBV9	TRBJ2-7	15	NA	TGTGCCAGCAGCGTCGGGACTAGCTTTCTCTACGAGCAGTACTTC	CASSVGTSFLYEQYF
TRBD2	TRBV6-2/TRBV6-3	TRBJ2-1	16	NA	TGTGCCAGCAGTTACCGCGGCGGCGGGGGCTACAATGAGCAGTTCTTC	CASSYRGGGGYNEQFF
TRBD2	TRBV10-3	TRBJ2-3	15	NA	TGTGCCATCAGATACTCACTAGCGGGCACAGATACGCAGTATTTT	CAIRYSLAGTDTQYF
TRBD1	TRBV11-2	TRBJ2-7	15	NA	TGTGCCAGCAGCTTAACGGACAGGGGCTCCTACGAGCAGTACTTC	CASSLTDRGSYEQYF
NA	TRBV10-1	TRBJ2-7	12	NA	TGCGCCAGCAGTGACGGAGCCTACGAGCAGTACTTC	CASSDGAYEQYF
TRBD2	TRBV4-3	TRBJ2-2	17	NA	TGCGCCAGCAGCCAAGATCGCGGGGGTTCAGACACCGGGGAGCTGTTTTTT	CASSQDRGGSDTGELFF
NA	TRBV28	TRBJ1-5	15	NA	TGTGCCAGCAGTTTAGGACAGCCGGTTAACCGGCCCCAGCATTTT	CASSLGQPVNRPQHF
NA	TRBV5-1	TRBJ2-2	16	NA	TGCGCCAGCAGCTTGTGGGGTGGGAGCGACACCGGGGAGCTGTTTTTT	CASSLWGGSDTGELFF
NA	TRBV4-3	TRBJ1-2	13	NA	TGCGCCAGCAGCCAGCAGGGAGGCTATGGCTACACCTTC	CASSQQGGYGYTF
TRBD1	TRBV6-2/TRBV6-3	TRBJ1-5	17	once	TGTGCCAGCAGTTACTCTTCAGGGGGCGGTTTGGTTCAGCCCCAGCATTTT	CASSYSSGGGLVQPQHF
NA	TRBV10-3	TRBJ1-6	13	NA	TGTGCCATCAGTGCAGGGTTGAGTTCACCCCTCCACTTT	CAISAGLSSPLHF
NA	TRBV5-6	TRBJ2-5	15	NA	TGTGCCAGCAGCTCCCGGGACAAGGAAGGGGAGACCCAGTACTTC	CASSSRDKEGETQYF